The clone carrying this T cell receptor beta chain was observed many times. Its target is not known. The entry originates in a study of blood T cells in healthy people across ages. Whole-study results and caveats: Aged donors had fewer naive CD4+ cells and lower diversity than long-lived donors.

The trim removed 8 bases at V and 1 base at J, leaving 2 bases unmatched. Germline loops: CDR1 LNHDA, CDR2 SQIVND (reference sequence). The CDR3 runs 12 residues. Using a J-beta primer mix together with a sample-barcoded 5' primer, a second PCR was run for roughly 7 to 12 cycles. TCRdb used MiXCR to reprocess the 5' RACE reads, holding one entry per CDR3 protein. The table has about 930,000 distinct CDR3 sequences, almost 30% seen once. This sample also appeared in a second study, on T cells of mothers and their children. From that report: Over 8.5 million reads per mother and about 3 million per child were obtained.

This TCR derives from a middle-aged woman in good health. The sequenced sample was blood. V gene TRBV19 combines with J gene TRBJ2-7; 7 nucleotides align to TRBD1. The chain's CDR3 is CASATGSYEQYF. CDR3 nucleotides: TGTGCCAGTGCGACAGGGTCCTACGAGCAGTACTTC. Full variable domain (remainder filled in from reference TRBV19 and TRBJ2-7): DGGITQSPKYLFRKEGQNVTLSCEQNLNHDAMYWYRQDPGQGLRLIYYSQIVNDFQKGDIAEGYSVSREKKESFPLTVTSAQKNPTAFYLCASATGSYEQYFGPGTRLTVT.